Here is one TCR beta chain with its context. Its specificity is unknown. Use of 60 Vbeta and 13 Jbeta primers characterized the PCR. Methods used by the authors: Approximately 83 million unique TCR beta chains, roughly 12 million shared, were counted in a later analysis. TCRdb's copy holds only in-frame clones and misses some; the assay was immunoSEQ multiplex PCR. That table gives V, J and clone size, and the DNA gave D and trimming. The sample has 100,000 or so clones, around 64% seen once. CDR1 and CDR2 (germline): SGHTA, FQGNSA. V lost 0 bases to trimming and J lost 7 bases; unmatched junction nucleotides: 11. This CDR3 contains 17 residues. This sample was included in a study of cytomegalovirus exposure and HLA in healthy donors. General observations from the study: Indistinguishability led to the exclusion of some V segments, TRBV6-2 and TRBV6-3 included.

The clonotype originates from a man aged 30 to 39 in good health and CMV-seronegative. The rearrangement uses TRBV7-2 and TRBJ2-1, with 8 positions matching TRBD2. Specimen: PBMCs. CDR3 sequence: CASSLALNSGAQNEQFF. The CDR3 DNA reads TGTGCCAGCAGCTTAGCCCTTAATAGCGGGGCCCAGAATGAGCAGTTCTTC.